Listed below are T cell receptor beta chains from one sample, sequenced in a study of blood T cell repertoires in COVID-19. Assay: immunoSEQ multiplex PCR; the TCRdb copy retains only in-frame clones and omits some. The profile shows 540,000 or so clones, roughly 91% of them singletons. Sequencing was performed on peripheral blood. These receptors originate from a woman between 50 and 59 years old with COVID-19, enrolled during active disease. CDR3s include the opening cysteine and the closing phenylalanine or tryptophan. D genes are given only for firm matches. Rows give clone size only sometimes, using once, few, many, or a class for an expanded clone.

v_gene: TRBV27
d_gene: NA
abundance: NA
j_gene: TRBJ2-3
len: 15
CDR3nt: TGTGCCAGCAGTTTATCGTACAGGGTTCCAGATACGCAGTATTTT
CDR3aa: CASSLSYRVPDTQYF

v_gene: TRBV7-3
d_gene: NA
abundance: NA
j_gene: TRBJ1-1
len: 14
CDR3nt: TGTGCCAGCAGCGCGTCAGGGCCGAACACTGAAGCTTTCTTT
CDR3aa: CASSASGPNTEAFF

v_gene: TRBV5-8
d_gene: TRBD1
abundance: NA
j_gene: TRBJ2-5
len: 19
CDR3nt: TGTGCCAGCAGCTCGTCCCTGGGGACAGGGCCCAACCTCCAAGAGACCCAGTACTTC
CDR3aa: CASSSSLGTGPNLQETQYF

v_gene: TRBV3-1/TRBV3-2
d_gene: NA
abundance: NA
j_gene: TRBJ1-4
len: 18
CDR3nt: TGTGCCAGCAGCTCACTCGACAAGGATCTGACAACTAATGAAAAACTGTTTTTT
CDR3aa: CASSSLDKDLTTNEKLFF

v_gene: TRBV4-1
d_gene: NA
abundance: NA
j_gene: TRBJ1-5
len: 15
CDR3nt: TGCGCCAGCAGCCAAGGTAGGGGGACCGGTCAGCCCCAGCATTTT
CDR3aa: CASSQGRGTGQPQHF

v_gene: TRBV30
d_gene: NA
abundance: NA
j_gene: TRBJ1-6
len: 13
CDR3nt: TGTGCCTGGAGTGGGACAGCTAATTCACCCCTCCACTTT
CDR3aa: CAWSGTANSPLHF

v_gene: TRBV29-1
d_gene: TRBD1
abundance: NA
j_gene: TRBJ2-7
len: 15
CDR3nt: TGCAGCGTCGCGGGCGGGACAGGGGATAGGTACGAGCAGTACTTC
CDR3aa: CSVAGGTGDRYEQYF

v_gene: TRBV15
d_gene: NA
abundance: NA
j_gene: TRBJ1-5
len: 14
CDR3nt: TGTGCCACCTCTAAAAATTTTCGGAATCAGCCCCAGCATTTT
CDR3aa: CATSKNFRNQPQHF

v_gene: TRBV5-1
d_gene: NA
abundance: NA
j_gene: TRBJ1-2
len: 13
CDR3nt: TGCGCCAGCAGCTTCAGGGGAAACTATGGCTACACCTTC
CDR3aa: CASSFRGNYGYTF

v_gene: TRBV13
d_gene: NA
abundance: NA
j_gene: TRBJ2-1
len: 16
CDR3nt: TGTGCCAGCAGCTTTACCAGTGACGGGTACAACAATGAGCAGTTCTTC
CDR3aa: CASSFTSDGYNNEQFF

v_gene: TRBV7-9
d_gene: NA
abundance: NA
j_gene: TRBJ1-1
len: 17
CDR3nt: TGTGCCAGCAGCTTAGCGGGCGGGTCCGGAATGAACACTGAAGCTTTCTTT
CDR3aa: CASSLAGGSGMNTEAFF

v_gene: TRBV5-4
d_gene: TRBD1
abundance: NA
j_gene: TRBJ2-5
len: 15
CDR3nt: TGTGCCAGCAGCGGCGACAGGGGGCTGGGGGAGACCCAGTACTTC
CDR3aa: CASSGDRGLGETQYF

v_gene: TRBV6-1
d_gene: NA
abundance: NA
j_gene: TRBJ2-7
len: 14
CDR3nt: TGTGCCAGCAGTGAATTAGTACAGACCTACGAGCAGTACTTC
CDR3aa: CASSELVQTYEQYF

v_gene: TRBV7-9
d_gene: TRBD1
abundance: NA
j_gene: TRBJ1-1
len: 15
CDR3nt: TGTGCCAGCAGCCCGGCGGGACAGGTTAACACTGAAGCTTTCTTT
CDR3aa: CASSPAGQVNTEAFF

v_gene: TRBV11-2
d_gene: TRBD1
abundance: NA
j_gene: TRBJ1-2
len: 15
CDR3nt: TGTGCCAGCAGCTTAGGGTCACAGGGGCTCGATGGCTACACCTTC
CDR3aa: CASSLGSQGLDGYTF

v_gene: TRBV7-2
d_gene: TRBD1
abundance: NA
j_gene: TRBJ1-4
len: 19
CDR3nt: TGTGCCAGCAGCCTACTTGACAGGGGTGTTCGTTCAACTAATGAAAAACTGTTTTTT
CDR3aa: CASSLLDRGVRSTNEKLFF

v_gene: TRBV2
d_gene: NA
abundance: few
j_gene: TRBJ1-5
len: 13
CDR3nt: TGTGCCAGCAGTCCGGGGTCCGGGCAGCCCCAGCATTTT
CDR3aa: CASSPGSGQPQHF

v_gene: TRBV28
d_gene: NA
abundance: NA
j_gene: TRBJ2-3
len: 15
CDR3nt: TGTGCCAGCAGTTTAGGAGGGGGCGCCACAGATACGCAGTATTTT
CDR3aa: CASSLGGGATDTQYF

v_gene: TRBV7-9
d_gene: TRBD1
abundance: NA
j_gene: TRBJ1-5
len: 14
CDR3nt: TGTGCCAGCAGCCGGGACAGGGGCAATCAGCCCCAGCATTTT
CDR3aa: CASSRDRGNQPQHF

v_gene: TRBV6-5
d_gene: NA
abundance: NA
j_gene: TRBJ2-1
len: 14
CDR3nt: TGTGCCGCTCGACTAGGGGGGGATTTAGATGAGCAGTTCTTC
CDR3aa: CAARLGGDLDEQFF

v_gene: TRBV7-8
d_gene: NA
abundance: NA
j_gene: TRBJ1-5
len: 14
CDR3nt: TGTGCCAGCAGCCGGGGCCAGCGGGATCAGCCCCAGCATTTT
CDR3aa: CASSRGQRDQPQHF

v_gene: TRBV5-1
d_gene: TRBD1
abundance: NA
j_gene: TRBJ2-5
len: 14
CDR3nt: TGCGCCAGCAGCGTTCGGGACAGCCAAGAGACCCAGTACTTC
CDR3aa: CASSVRDSQETQYF

v_gene: TRBV2
d_gene: NA
abundance: NA
j_gene: TRBJ1-6
len: 12
CDR3nt: TGTGCCAGCAGTGGGCGGCATTCACCCCTCCACTTT
CDR3aa: CASSGRHSPLHF

v_gene: TRBV7-9
d_gene: TRBD1
abundance: NA
j_gene: TRBJ2-7
len: 14
CDR3nt: TGTGCCAGCAGCTTCCGGGACAGAGCCTACGAGCAGTACTTC
CDR3aa: CASSFRDRAYEQYF

v_gene: TRBV9
d_gene: NA
abundance: NA
j_gene: TRBJ1-5
len: 14
CDR3nt: TGTGCCAGCAGCTCGGGATACAGCAATCAGCCCCAGCATTTT
CDR3aa: CASSSGYSNQPQHF

v_gene: TRBV29-1
d_gene: NA
abundance: NA
j_gene: TRBJ2-2
len: 14
CDR3nt: TGCAGCTCATCTGGGACATCGAACACCGGGGAGCTGTTTTTT
CDR3aa: CSSSGTSNTGELFF

v_gene: TRBV7-9
d_gene: NA
abundance: NA
j_gene: TRBJ1-4
len: 13
CDR3nt: TGTGCCAGCACGGATGGGAGCGGTGAAAAACTGTTTTTT
CDR3aa: CASTDGSGEKLFF

v_gene: TRBV30
d_gene: NA
abundance: NA
j_gene: TRBJ2-3
len: 15
CDR3nt: TGTGCCTGGAGTGAGAGGGCCTGGAGCACAGATACGCAGTATTTT
CDR3aa: CAWSERAWSTDTQYF

v_gene: TRBV18
d_gene: NA
abundance: NA
j_gene: TRBJ2-3
len: 16
CDR3nt: TGTGCCAGCTCACCACGGGTGGCAGTGGGGCCAGATACGCAGTATTTT
CDR3aa: CASSPRVAVGPDTQYF

v_gene: TRBV5-6
d_gene: NA
abundance: NA
j_gene: TRBJ1-5
len: 16
CDR3nt: TGTGCCAGCTCCCTATTTGGAGCCACTTTGAATCAGCCCCAGCATTTT
CDR3aa: CASSLFGATLNQPQHF

v_gene: TRBV4-2
d_gene: TRBD2
abundance: NA
j_gene: TRBJ2-2
len: 19
CDR3nt: TGTGCCAGCAGCCTTGGGATTGGCGGGGGGGCGGCGAACACCGGGGAGCTGTTTTTT
CDR3aa: CASSLGIGGGAANTGELFF

v_gene: TRBV6-1
d_gene: NA
abundance: NA
j_gene: TRBJ1-2
len: 18
CDR3nt: TGTGCCAGCAGTGAGCTATGGAGGACCATTAGGCCCTCGTATGGCTACACCTTC
CDR3aa: CASSELWRTIRPSYGYTF

v_gene: TRBV9
d_gene: NA
abundance: NA
j_gene: TRBJ2-3
len: 16
CDR3nt: TGTGCCAGCAGCGTATTCGAGGGGGGGCCGGCAGATACGCAGTATTTT
CDR3aa: CASSVFEGGPADTQYF

v_gene: TRBV24-1
d_gene: NA
abundance: NA
j_gene: TRBJ2-7
len: 14
CDR3nt: TGTGCCACCAGTGAAACAGGCCCCCTCTACGAGCAGTACTTC
CDR3aa: CATSETGPLYEQYF

v_gene: TRBV7-2
d_gene: NA
abundance: NA
j_gene: TRBJ1-3
len: 15
CDR3nt: TGTGCCAGCAGCTTAGGCCCAGGGTCTGGAAACACCATATATTTT
CDR3aa: CASSLGPGSGNTIYF

v_gene: TRBV5-1
d_gene: NA
abundance: NA
j_gene: TRBJ2-7
len: 14
CDR3nt: TGCGCCAGCAGCTTGGCGGCCTTGGAGGACGAGCAGTACTTC
CDR3aa: CASSLAALEDEQYF

v_gene: TRBV5-4
d_gene: NA
abundance: NA
j_gene: TRBJ2-3
len: 15
CDR3nt: TGTGCCAGCAGCTTGCCCCGGGGTGGCACAGATACGCAGTATTTT
CDR3aa: CASSLPRGGTDTQYF